What follows are 11 T cell receptor beta chains derived from one specimen sequenced in a study of T cell changes during pregnancy in multiple sclerosis. Repertoires were generated with immunoSEQ multiplex PCR, while TCRdb's copy carries only in-frame clones and drops some. The sample shows roughly 40,000 clones, 85% to 90% of them seen only once. The specimen comprised CD4+ T cells from peripheral blood mononuclear cells, sampled in the first trimester of pregnancy. These receptors were collected from a female donor with multiple sclerosis, enrolled in a pregnancy study.

The CDR3 sequence is CASSIVAGDQPQHF. CDR3 nucleotide sequence: TGTGCCAGTAGTATAGTGGCAGGGGATCAGCCCCAGCATTTT. The chain couples TRBV19 to TRBJ1-5, with D perhaps TRBD1 (6 bases). The CDR3 is made up of 14 amino acids. The V gene's germline CDR1 is LNHDA and CDR2 SQIVND (reference sequence). V shed 1 base and J shed 5 bases, with 9 bases lying between them.

This chain links TRBV6-1 with TRBJ2-5; D might be TRBD2 (6 bases). Trimming removed 8 bases from V and 5 bases from J, with 21 bases in between. Germline-derived CDR1 and CDR2 are MNHNS and SASEGT. CDR3 length equals 15 residues. This CDR3 is CASCLGASEIETQYF. The CDR3 DNA reads as TGTGCCAGCTGTCTAGGGGCTAGCGAAATTGAGACCCAGTACTTC.

The V and J genes are TRBV5-1 and TRBJ2-1, with a tentative D call TRBD2 (6 bases). This CDR3 region has 13 residues. The V end was cut by 1 base, the J end by 7 bases, with 9 bases between. The germline V gene has CDR1 SGHRS and CDR2 YFSETQ. The CDR3 nucleotides are TGCGCCAGCAGCTTGTCGGGGACTAATGAGCAGTTCTTC. Residues: CASSLSGTNEQFF.

The V call is TRBV5-1, the J call TRBJ1-1; TRBD1 is a possible D gene (5 bases). Deletions cut 7 bases from V and 11 bases from J, with 15 bases between. Per the germline V gene, CDR1 is SGHRS and CDR2 is YFSETQ. CDR3 length: 11 amino acids. CDR3 residues: CASERGGKAFF. The CDR3 bases are TGCGCCAGCGAACGGGGGGGAAAGGCTTTCTTT.

There are many counts of this clone. V and J are TRBV19 and TRBJ1-5, with 9 bases that match TRBD1. The CDR3 consists of 16 residues. After removal of 5 bases from V and 1 base from J, the junction contained 6 bases not matched to a gene. Germline V CDR1 and CDR2: LNHDA, SQIVND (reference sequence). Here the CDR3 reads CASSPGTGRSNQPQHF. Here the CDR3 DNA reads TGTGCCAGTAGTCCTGGGACAGGGAGAAGCAATCAGCCCCAGCATTTT.

This clone was recorded only once. This chain joins TRBV25-1 and TRBJ2-5; tentatively, D is TRBD1 (6 bases). The CDR3 spans 16 residues. Trimming pared 5 bases from V and 5 bases from J, leaving 21 bases between. Germline assignment: CDR1 MGHDK and CDR2 SYGVNS. DNA for the CDR3: TGTGCCAGCAGTCCCTTAGAGTCAGGGGTTGGGGAGACCCAGTACTTC. Protein: CASSPLESGVGETQYF.

This clone showed up just a few times. The rearrangement uses TRBV7-3 and TRBJ2-5, with TRBD1 matching 7 bases. This CDR3 region has 14 residues. Germline-derived CDR1 and CDR2 are SGHTA and FQGTGA. After removal of 5 bases from V and 4 bases from J, the junction contained 7 bases not matched to a gene. CDR3 DNA sequence: TGTGCCAGCAGCCTGACAGGGATAGGAGAGACCCAGTACTTC. Residues: CASSLTGIGETQYF. Combining the CDR3 with reference TRBV7-3 and TRBJ2-5 gives the whole variable domain GAGVSQTPSNKVTEKGKYVELRCDPISGHTALYWYRQSLGQGPEFLIYFQGTGAADDSGLPNDRFFAVRPEGSVSTLKIQRTERGDSAVYLCASSLTGIGETQYFGPGTRLLVL.

This sequence joins TRBV27 and TRBJ2-7; 10 bases align to TRBD1. CDR1 is MNHEY and CDR2 is SMNVEV in the germline V gene (reference sequence). The CDR3 contains 16 residues. With 0 bases clipped from V and 6 bases from J, the junction kept 8 bases outside the gene matches. CDR3 protein: CASSLSPGQGSSEQYF. The CDR3 nucleotides are TGTGCCAGCAGTTTATCTCCGGGACAGGGGAGTAGCGAGCAGTACTTC.

The chain recombines TRBV4-2 with TRBJ2-3, with 7 nucleotides matching TRBD2. Germline assignment: CDR1 LGHNA and CDR2 YNFKEQ. The CDR3 contains 15 residues. V shed 4 bases and J 2 bases; nucleotides not matched to a gene: 6. The CDR3 bases are TGTGCCAGCAGCCTAAGCGGGGCCGCCACAGATACGCAGTATTTT. Translation: CASSLSGAATDTQYF.

V usage is TRBV4-3 and J usage is TRBJ2-7; TRBD2 aligns across 8 bases. V shed 2 bases and J 6 bases; nucleotides not matched to a gene: 9. Germline CDR1 is LGHNA and CDR2 is YSLEER. This CDR3 is 15 amino acids long. The CDR3 spells CASSQIVGRGIEQYF. CDR3 sequence (DNA): TGCGCCAGCAGCCAAATTGTCGGGAGGGGCATCGAGCAGTACTTC.

The chain joins TRBV10-3 to TRBJ2-7; maybe TRBD1 (7 bases). Trimming removed 3 bases from V and 0 bases from J, with 15 bases in between. Per the germline V gene, CDR1 is ENHRY and CDR2 is SYGVKD. The CDR3 runs 16 residues. CDR3 nucleotides: TGTGCCATCAGTGACCGACAGGGAGGATACTCCTACGAGCAGTACTTC. This sequence encodes CAISDRQGGYSYEQYF.